What follows is one TCR beta chain and its context. This specimen comes from a study of blood T cell repertoires in COVID-19. Assay used: immunoSEQ multiplex PCR; TCRdb lists only in-frame clones, some missing. This sample has about 250,000 clones, with around 90% found just once. Trimming took off 4 bases at V and 5 bases at J, with 12 bases between the two ends. The length of the CDR3 is 15 residues. In germline, CDR1 is MDHEN, CDR2 SYDVKM. This receptor was identified in a woman aged 30 to 39 with acute COVID-19. Input material: PBMCs or T cells enriched from blood (not recorded which). The chain carries TRBV28 and TRBJ1-6; TRBD1 is a possible D gene (5 bases). The CDR3 loop reads CASSSGSGDNSPLHF. The CDR3 nucleotides are TGTGCCAGCAGTTCAGGGTCGGGGGATAATTCACCCCTCCACTTT. The whole variable domain, remainder taken from reference TRBV28 and TRBJ1-6, is DVKVTQSSRYLVKRTGEKVFLECVQDMDHENMFWYRQDPGLGLRLIYFSYDVKMKEKGDIPEGYSVSREKKERFSLILESASTNQTSMYLCASSSGSGDNSPLHFGNGTRLTVT.